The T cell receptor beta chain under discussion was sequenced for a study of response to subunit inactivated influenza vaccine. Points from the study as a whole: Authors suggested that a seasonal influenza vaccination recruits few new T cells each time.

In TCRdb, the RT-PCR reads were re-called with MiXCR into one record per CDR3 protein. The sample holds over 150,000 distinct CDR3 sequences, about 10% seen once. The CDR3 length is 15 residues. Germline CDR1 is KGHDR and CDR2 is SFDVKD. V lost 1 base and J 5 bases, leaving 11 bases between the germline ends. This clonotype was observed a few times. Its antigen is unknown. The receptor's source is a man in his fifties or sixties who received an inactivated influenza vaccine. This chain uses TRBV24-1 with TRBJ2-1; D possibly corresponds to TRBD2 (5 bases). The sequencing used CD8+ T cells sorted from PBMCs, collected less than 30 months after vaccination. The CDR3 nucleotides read TGTGCCACCAGTGATTTCCTGTCCGGGGACAATGAGCAGTTCTTC. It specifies CATSDFLSGDNEQFF.